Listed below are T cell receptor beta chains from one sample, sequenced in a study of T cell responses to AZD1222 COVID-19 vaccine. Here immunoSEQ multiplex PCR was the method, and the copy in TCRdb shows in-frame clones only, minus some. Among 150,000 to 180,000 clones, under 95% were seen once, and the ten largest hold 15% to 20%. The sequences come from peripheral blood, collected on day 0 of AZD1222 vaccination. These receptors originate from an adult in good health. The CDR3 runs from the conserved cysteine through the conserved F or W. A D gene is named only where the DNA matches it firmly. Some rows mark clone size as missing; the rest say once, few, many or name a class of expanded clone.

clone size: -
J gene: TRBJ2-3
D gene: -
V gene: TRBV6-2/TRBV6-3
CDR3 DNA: TGTGCCAGCAGTTGGGCTCGGGGGGCATTAAGCACAGATACGCAGTATTTT
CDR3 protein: CASSWARGALSTDTQYF

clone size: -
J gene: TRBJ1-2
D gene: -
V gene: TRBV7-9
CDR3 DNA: TGTGCCAGCAGCTTTGTTGAGGTGTTCTCTGGATACACCTTC
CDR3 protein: CASSFVEVFSGYTF

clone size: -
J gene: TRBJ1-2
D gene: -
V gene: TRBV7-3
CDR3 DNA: TGTGCCAGCAGCTCCGACCGGGACCCCTATCCTGAGGGCTACACCTTC
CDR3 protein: CASSSDRDPYPEGYTF

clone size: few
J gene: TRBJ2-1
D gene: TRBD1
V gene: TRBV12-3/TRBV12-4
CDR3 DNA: TGTGCCAGCAGTATCGACAGGGGCGAGCAGTTCTTC
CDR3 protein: CASSIDRGEQFF

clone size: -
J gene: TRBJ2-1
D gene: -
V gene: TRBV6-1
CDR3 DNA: TGTGCCAGCAGTCCCCTGGAGCAGGCCCCTGAGCAGTTCTTC
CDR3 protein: CASSPLEQAPEQFF

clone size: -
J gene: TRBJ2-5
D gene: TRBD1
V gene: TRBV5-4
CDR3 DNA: TGTGCCAGCAGCTTGACAGGGGGCGGAGAGACCCAGTACTTC
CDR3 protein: CASSLTGGGETQYF

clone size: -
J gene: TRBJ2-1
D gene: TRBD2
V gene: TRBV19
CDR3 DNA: TGTGCCAGTAGTCCCCCGGGGGCGGGGGGGCCTGGTGAGCAGTTCTTC
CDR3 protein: CASSPPGAGGPGEQFF

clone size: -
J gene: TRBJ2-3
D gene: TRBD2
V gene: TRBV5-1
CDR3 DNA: TGCGCCAGCAACCCAAAATCCTCTAGCGGGAGAGAGGATACGCAGTATTTT
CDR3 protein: CASNPKSSSGREDTQYF

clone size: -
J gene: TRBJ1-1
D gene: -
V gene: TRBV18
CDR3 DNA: TGTGCCAGCTCACCACGATCGGGGGAAACTGAAGCTTTCTTT
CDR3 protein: CASSPRSGETEAFF

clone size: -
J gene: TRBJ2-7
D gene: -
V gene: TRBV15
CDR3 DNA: TGTGCCACCAGCAGAGACAGGGGAACCTCCTACGAGCAGTACTTC
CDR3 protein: CATSRDRGTSYEQYF

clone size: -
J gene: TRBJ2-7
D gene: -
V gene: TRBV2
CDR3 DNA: TGTGCCAGCAGCCACAGGGATTGGGAGCAGTACTTC
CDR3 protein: CASSHRDWEQYF

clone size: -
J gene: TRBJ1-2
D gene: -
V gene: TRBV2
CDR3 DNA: TGTGCCAGCACCCTACCGGGCTCCAGGGGCTACACCTTC
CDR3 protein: CASTLPGSRGYTF

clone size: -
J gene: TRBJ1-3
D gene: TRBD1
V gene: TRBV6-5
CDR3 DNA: TGTGCCAGCCGAAGGACAGGGGGCATAAACACCATATATTTT
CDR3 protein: CASRRTGGINTIYF

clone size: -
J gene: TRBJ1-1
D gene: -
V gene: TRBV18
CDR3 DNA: TGTGCCAGCTCACCTTCTCACGACAGCCTGAACACTGAAGCTTTCTTT
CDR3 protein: CASSPSHDSLNTEAFF

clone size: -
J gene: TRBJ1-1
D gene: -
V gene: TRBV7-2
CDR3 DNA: TGTGCCAGCAGCTCATACGGAGGGAACACTGAAGCTTTCTTT
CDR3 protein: CASSSYGGNTEAFF

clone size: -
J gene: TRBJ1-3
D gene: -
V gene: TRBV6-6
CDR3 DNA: TGTGCCAGCAGCGAAACAGGGATCTCTGGAAACACCATATATTTT
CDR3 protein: CASSETGISGNTIYF

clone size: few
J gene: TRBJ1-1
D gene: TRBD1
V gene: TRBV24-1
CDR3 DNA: TGTGCCACCAGCCCAGGGGGCCATGAAGCTTTCTTT
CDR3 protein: CATSPGGHEAFF

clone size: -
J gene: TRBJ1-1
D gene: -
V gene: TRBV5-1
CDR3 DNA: TGCGCCAGCAGTTTGGGTATTGATCGCCGCGAAGCTTTCTTT
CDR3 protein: CASSLGIDRREAFF

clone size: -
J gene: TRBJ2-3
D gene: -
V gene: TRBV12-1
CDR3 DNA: TGTGCCAGCAGCTTCGTCTTGACTAGCGGGAGCGATACGCAGTATTTT
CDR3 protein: CASSFVLTSGSDTQYF

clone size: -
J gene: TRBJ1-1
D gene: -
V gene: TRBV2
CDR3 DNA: TGTGCCAGCAGTCGTCTAGACGCGAACACTGAAGCTTTCTTT
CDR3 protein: CASSRLDANTEAFF